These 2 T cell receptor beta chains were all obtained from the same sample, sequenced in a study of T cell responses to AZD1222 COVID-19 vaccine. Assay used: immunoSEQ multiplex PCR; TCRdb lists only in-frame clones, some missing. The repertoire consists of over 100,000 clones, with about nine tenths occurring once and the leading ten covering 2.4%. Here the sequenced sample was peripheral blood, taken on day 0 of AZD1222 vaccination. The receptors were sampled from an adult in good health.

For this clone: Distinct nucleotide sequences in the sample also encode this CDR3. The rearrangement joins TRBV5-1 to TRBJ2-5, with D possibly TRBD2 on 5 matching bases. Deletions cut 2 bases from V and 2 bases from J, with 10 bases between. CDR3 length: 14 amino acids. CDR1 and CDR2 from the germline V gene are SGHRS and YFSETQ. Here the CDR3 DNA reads TGCGCCAGCAGCTTAGGCAGCGGACAAGAGACCCAGTACTTC. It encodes CASSLGSGQETQYF. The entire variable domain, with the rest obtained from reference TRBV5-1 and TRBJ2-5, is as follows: KAGVTQTPRYLIKTRGQQVTLSCSPISGHRSVSWYQQTPGQGLQFLFEYFSETQRNKGNFPGRFSGRQFSNSRSEMNVSTLELGDSALYLCASSLGSGQETQYFGPGTRLLVL.

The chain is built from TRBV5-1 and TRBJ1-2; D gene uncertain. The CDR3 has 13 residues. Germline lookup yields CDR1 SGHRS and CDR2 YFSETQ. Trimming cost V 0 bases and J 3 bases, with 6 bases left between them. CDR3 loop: CASSLGVDYGYTF. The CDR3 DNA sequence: TGCGCCAGCAGCTTGGGGGTTGACTATGGCTACACCTTC.